The following is a TCR beta chain sequence with its context. Its target is not known. These data are taken from a study of OX40 agonist ivuxolimab in advanced cancers. For the study at large: Hepatocellular carcinoma, melanoma, renal cell or head and neck cancer was diagnosed in the dose-escalation patients. Anti-PD-1, anti-PD-L1 or anti-CTLA-4 therapy given earlier was allowed, and 35% to 50% had some. Study outcomes and limitations: Fewer expanded clones were found on average in CD4+ than in CD8+ T cells. What antigens the expanded peripheral T cells recognized was never established.

Germline lookup yields CDR1 SNHLY and CDR2 FYNNEI. The CDR3 has 14 amino acids. The V end was cut by 5 bases, the J end by 7 bases, with 17 bases between. Profiled with immunoSEQ multiplex PCR; TCRdb holds only in-frame clones, not every one. Found here are roughly 71,000 clones, about 87% of them singletons; the top ten hold around 0.96%. The TCR was taken from an adult with an advanced solid tumor such as melanoma, head and neck, liver or kidney cancer. The input for sequencing was CD4+ or CD8+ T cells sorted from blood, taken in a trial of the OX40 agonist ivuxolimab. The chain uses TRBV2 and TRBJ2-5; a weak D match, TRBD2 (6 bases). CDR3 nucleotide sequence: TGTGCCAGCAGTCCTACGACTAGTGAGGGGACCCAGTACTTC. Encoded protein: CASSPTTSEGTQYF.